This T cell receptor beta chain was sequenced for a study of blood T cell repertoires in COVID-19. The J segment lost 5 bases and the V segment lost 5 bases, leaving 7 bases of the junction unmatched. Germline CDR1 is SGHVS and CDR2 is FNYEAQ. The CDR3 loop spans 15 amino acids. One Seattle source followed patients from active infection through their disease course. TCRdb's copy holds only in-frame clones and misses some; the assay was immunoSEQ multiplex PCR. Here the sample spans 150,000 to 200,000 clones, about 86% being singletons. The V gene is TRBV7-6, the J gene TRBJ2-3; 10 positions match TRBD1. Sequencing was performed on peripheral blood. The clonotype originates from a woman aged 70-85 years with COVID-19, enrolled during active disease. This chain's CDR3 is CASSQWDRGVDTQYF. CDR3 bases: TGTGCCAGCAGCCAATGGGACAGGGGAGTAGATACGCAGTATTTT. The variable domain in full, completed from reference TRBV7-6 and TRBJ2-3, reads GAGVSQSPRYKVTKRGQDVALRCDPISGHVSLYWYRQALGQGPEFLTYFNYEAQQDKSGLPNDRFSAERPEGSISTLTIQRTEQRDSAMYRCASSQWDRGVDTQYFGPGTRLTVL.